One sample yielded the 6 T cell receptor beta chains listed below, sequenced in a study of blood T cell repertoires in COVID-19. The table came from immunoSEQ multiplex PCR; TCRdb's copy has only in-frame clones and leaves some out. Among approximately 180,000 clones, roughly 87% were seen once, and the ten largest hold roughly 1.2%. The material sequenced was PBMCs or T cells enriched from blood (not recorded which). Receptors originate from a human donor with acute COVID-19. The donor label of this sample is uncertain.

The V call is TRBV19, the J call TRBJ1-2, with 7 bases lining up with TRBD1. J gave up 0 bases and V 6 bases, and 4 bases lay outside the gene matches. This CDR3 region has 14 residues. Looked up from germline, CDR1 is LNHDA and CDR2 is SQIVND (reference sequence). The chain's CDR3 is CASSPDRANYGYTF. CDR3 in DNA: TGTGCCAGTAGCCCAGACAGGGCTAACTATGGCTACACCTTC.

This clone was counted only a few times. The chain is built from TRBV18 and TRBJ1-1, with 11 bases matching TRBD1. Trimming cost V 6 bases and J 1 base; bases outside gene matches: 13. Germline V gene data show CDR1 as KGHSH and CDR2 as LQKENI. This CDR3 is built from 18 residues. CDR3 coding DNA: TGTGCCAGCTCCCTAAAAGGGACAGGGGGTCTGGCGAACACTGAAGCTTTCTTT. Translation gives CASSLKGTGGLANTEAFF.

Only a few counts were recorded for this clone. The rearrangement links TRBV12-3 or TRBV12-4 to TRBJ2-7; TRBD1 is a possible D gene (6 bases). The CDR3 extends over 13 amino acids. V lost 1 base to trimming and J lost 7 bases, with 11 bases between them. The CDR3 reads CASSLGGGREQYF. The CDR3 coding sequence is TGTGCCAGCAGTTTAGGAGGGGGTAGGGAGCAGTACTTC.

This clone has only a few counts. In nucleotides, the CDR3 is TGTGCCAGTAAGCGTGAGACGAACACCGGGGAGCTGTTTTTT. It specifies CASKRETNTGELFF. The chain carries TRBV19 and TRBJ2-2; D gene uncertain. The V end lost 7 bases, the J end lost 0 bases, and 9 bases lay between the germline ends. The germline V gene has CDR1 LNHDA and CDR2 SQIVND (reference sequence). This CDR3 region has 14 residues.

In nucleotides, the CDR3 is TGTGCCAGCAGTCCCGGACAGTTACAGAAAGAGACCCAGTACTTC. This translates into CASSPGQLQKETQYF. The gene calls are TRBV27 and TRBJ2-5, with a weak D call TRBD1 (6 bases). CDR1 and CDR2 from the germline V gene are MNHEY and SMNVEV (reference sequence). The CDR3 is 15 residues long. V was trimmed by 5 bases and J by 3 bases, leaving 16 bases between them.

The genes are TRBV10-2 and TRBJ2-2, with D unresolved. The germline V and J ends were trimmed by 0 bases and 5 bases, with 7 bases remaining between them. The CDR3 loop spans 14 amino acids. Looked up from germline, CDR1 is WSHSY and CDR2 is SAAADI. CDR3 residues: CASSESSFTGELFF. The CDR3 bases are TGCGCCAGCAGTGAGTCGAGTTTTACCGGGGAGCTGTTTTTT.